These T cell receptor beta chains were read from a single sample in a study of blood T cell repertoires in COVID-19. Generated by immunoSEQ multiplex PCR, the TCRdb table keeps only in-frame clones and is missing some. The sample has 150,000 to 200,000 clones, approximately 90% seen once. Sequencing used peripheral blood. Receptors were obtained from a man aged 35 to 55 with active or convalescent COVID-19. CDR3s include the opening cysteine and the closing phenylalanine or tryptophan. A D gene is named only where the DNA matches it firmly. Clone size is stated in some rows and not others, as once, few, many or a class when expanded.

TRBV24-1,-,-,TRBJ1-1,CATSGPGGTEAFF,TGTGCCACTTCAGGCCCAGGTGGGACTGAAGCTTTCTTT
TRBV18,-,TRBD2,TRBJ2-5,CASSGLAEQETQYF,TGTGCCAGCTCAGGGCTAGCGGAACAAGAGACCCAGTACTTC
TRBV21-1,-,-,TRBJ2-3,CASSKFEVLPTDTQYF,TGTGCCAGCAGCAAATTTGAGGTCCTACCCACAGATACGCAGTATTTT
TRBV27,-,TRBD2,TRBJ2-1,CATGLAGINEQFF,TGTGCCACCGGACTAGCGGGGATAAATGAGCAGTTCTTC
TRBV6-5,-,-,TRBJ1-1,CASWVEAEAFF,TGTGCCAGCTGGGTGGAGGCTGAAGCTTTCTTT
TRBV7-2,-,TRBD1,TRBJ2-7,CASSLEGAYTSYEQYF,TGTGCCAGCAGCTTAGAGGGGGCATATACCTCCTACGAGCAGTACTTC
TRBV7-2,-,TRBD1,TRBJ2-7,CASSLGTGNSYEQYF,TGTGCCAGCAGCTTAGGGACAGGGAACTCCTACGAGCAGTACTTC
TRBV27,-,TRBD1,TRBJ1-4,CASRQTGIGEKLFF,TGTGCCAGCAGACAGACAGGGATAGGTGAAAAACTGTTTTTT
TRBV11-3,-,-,TRBJ1-2,CASSPRLGVAGYTF,TGTGCCAGCAGTCCTCGACTAGGGGTTGCGGGCTACACCTTC
TRBV28,-,TRBD1,TRBJ1-4,CASSGGTGGIGFREKLFF,TGTGCCAGCAGTGGGGGGACAGGGGGAATTGGGTTTAGAGAAAAACTGTTTTTT
TRBV5-1,-,-,TRBJ2-2,CASSEQGRSNTGELFF,TGCGCCAGCAGCGAACAGGGACGATCGAACACCGGGGAGCTGTTTTTT
TRBV19,-,-,TRBJ2-7,CASSITGVNSYEQYF,TGTGCCAGTAGTATAACCGGGGTAAACTCCTACGAGCAGTACTTC
TRBV6-5,-,-,TRBJ1-6,CATASSYNSPLHF,TGTGCCACCGCCAGCTCCTATAATTCACCCCTCCACTTT
TRBV6-5,-,TRBD1,TRBJ1-2,CASKKTGGADGYTF,TGTGCCAGCAAAAAAACAGGGGGCGCAGATGGCTACACCTTC
TRBV12-5,-,TRBD2,TRBJ2-1,CASGLEVLSGRAYNEQFF,TGTGCTAGTGGTTTGGAGGTTCTTAGCGGGAGGGCCTACAATGAGCAGTTCTTC
TRBV28,-,-,TRBJ1-5,CASKPADQPQHF,TGTGCCAGCAAACCCGCGGATCAGCCCCAGCATTTT
TRBV19,-,-,TRBJ1-2,CASSKEANYGYTF,TGTGCCAGTAGTAAGGAGGCTAACTATGGCTACACCTTC
TRBV6-5,-,-,TRBJ1-5,CASRIIRQSNQPQHF,TGTGCCAGCAGAATTATCCGACAGTCCAATCAGCCCCAGCATTTT
TRBV5-4,-,-,TRBJ1-1,CASSQPRRGVNTEAFF,TGTGCCAGCAGTCAGCCCCGTCGAGGAGTGAACACTGAAGCTTTCTTT
TRBV2,-,-,TRBJ2-1,CASSPDSKNNEQFF,TGTGCCAGCAGTCCCGACAGTAAGAACAATGAGCAGTTCTTC
TRBV29-1,-,TRBD1,TRBJ2-3,CSPVVRDRNAMISSTDTQYF,TGCAGCCCGGTGGTAAGGGACAGGAATGCTATGATATCTAGCACAGATACGCAGTATTTT
TRBV5-4,-,TRBD2,TRBJ2-5,CASSSRLAGGPAVTQYF,TGTGCCAGCAGCTCACGACTAGCGGGAGGGCCGGCAGTGACCCAGTACTTC
TRBV7-9,-,-,TRBJ2-1,CASSLWGSSYNEQFF,TGTGCCAGCAGCTTATGGGGCAGCTCCTACAATGAGCAGTTCTTC
TRBV5-1,-,-,TRBJ2-7,CASSSARAGSFHEQYF,TGCGCCAGCAGCTCCGCCAGAGCGGGTTCATTCCACGAGCAGTACTTC
TRBV5-1,once,TRBD2,TRBJ2-1,CASSLGSSGRWSEQFF,TGCGCCAGCAGCTTGGGGTCTAGCGGGAGATGGAGTGAGCAGTTCTTC
TRBV19,few,TRBD1,TRBJ1-1,CASSTGTGGTEAFF,TGTGCCAGTAGTACTGGGACAGGGGGCACTGAAGCTTTCTTT
TRBV19,-,-,TRBJ1-1,CASSLRQASMNTEAFF,TGTGCCAGTAGTCTCCGACAGGCATCCATGAACACTGAAGCTTTCTTT
TRBV7-3,-,-,TRBJ1-6,CASSSGLMDSPLHF,TGTGCCAGCAGCTCAGGACTGATGGATTCACCCCTCCACTTT
TRBV19,-,-,TRBJ2-3,CASSMDYLSTDTQYF,TGTGCCAGTAGTATGGACTACCTTAGCACAGATACGCAGTATTTT
TRBV9,-,TRBD1,TRBJ1-1,CASSAGTGGNTEAFF,TGTGCCAGCAGCGCCGGGACAGGGGGGAACACTGAAGCTTTCTTT
TRBV7-9,-,-,TRBJ2-7,CASSLEVGVSYEQYF,TGTGCCAGCAGCTTAGAGGTAGGGGTCTCCTACGAGCAGTACTTC
TRBV19,-,-,TRBJ1-1,CASSIGRHPNTEAFF,TGTGCCAGTAGTATAGGTCGACACCCGAACACTGAAGCTTTCTTT
TRBV27,-,-,TRBJ1-1,CASSLGGTGAMNTEAFF,TGTGCCAGCAGTTTAGGGGGGACGGGCGCTATGAACACTGAAGCTTTCTTT
TRBV2,-,-,TRBJ1-1,CASTESAGQTEAFF,TGTGCCAGCACCGAGTCGGCAGGGCAAACTGAAGCTTTCTTT
TRBV7-9,-,-,TRBJ1-5,CAALGVGVNQPQHF,TGTGCCGCGCTAGGTGTCGGGGTTAATCAGCCCCAGCATTTT
TRBV28,-,-,TRBJ1-3,CASSQGNTIYF,TGTGCCAGCAGTCAGGGAAACACCATATATTTT
TRBV5-1,-,-,TRBJ1-4,CASSLEGNREKLFF,TGCGCCAGCAGCTTGGAGGGGAATCGGGAAAAACTGTTTTTT
TRBV7-8,once,-,TRBJ1-1,CASSLARVQGPNTEAFF,TGTGCCAGCAGCTTAGCACGAGTTCAGGGGCCTAACACTGAAGCTTTCTTT
TRBV28,-,-,TRBJ1-3,CASSSGTTTTGNTIYF,TGTGCCAGCAGTTCGGGGACAACGACTACTGGAAACACCATATATTTT
TRBV6-5,-,-,TRBJ2-7,CASSSHSEQYF,TGTGCCAGCAGTAGCCACTCGGAGCAGTACTTC
TRBV5-5,-,TRBD1,TRBJ1-1,CASSLTTGEVAFF,TGTGCCAGCAGCTTGACGACAGGGGAGGTGGCTTTCTTT
TRBV30,-,TRBD1,TRBJ1-1,CAWRDRKNTEAFF,TGTGCCTGGAGGGACAGGAAGAACACTGAAGCTTTCTTT
TRBV28,-,TRBD1,TRBJ2-1,CASSPGTGHNEQFF,TGTGCCAGCAGTCCCGGGACAGGGCACAATGAGCAGTTCTTC
TRBV5-1,-,TRBD1,TRBJ1-1,CASSLDLGDRDTEAFF,TGCGCCAGCAGCTTGGATTTGGGTGACAGGGACACTGAAGCTTTCTTT
TRBV3-1/TRBV3-2,-,-,TRBJ1-2,CASSQDQDWNGYTF,TGTGCCAGCAGCCAAGATCAGGATTGGAACGGCTACACCTTC
TRBV19,once,-,TRBJ2-1,CASNGERSEQFF,TGTGCCAGTAACGGTGAGAGGAGTGAGCAGTTCTTC
TRBV4-2,-,TRBD2,TRBJ2-3,CASSQSQRERDTQYF,TGTGCCAGCAGCCAATCCCAGCGGGAGCGAGATACGCAGTATTTT
TRBV19,-,TRBD2,TRBJ2-1,CASSQRTSGGGNEQFF,TGTGCCAGTAGCCAACGGACTAGCGGGGGGGGGAATGAGCAGTTCTTC
TRBV5-1,-,-,TRBJ1-1,CASSPTGTGPEAFF,TGCGCCAGCAGCCCAACAGGGACGGGCCCTGAAGCTTTCTTT
TRBV7-8,-,TRBD1,TRBJ1-1,CASSLGGQGASYTEAFF,TGTGCCAGCAGCTTAGGAGGACAGGGGGCGTCTTACACTGAAGCTTTCTTT
TRBV24-1,-,TRBD1,TRBJ2-5,CATSDQAGTGAIETQYF,TGTGCCACCAGTGATCAGGCCGGGACAGGGGCAATTGAGACCCAGTACTTC
TRBV12-3/TRBV12-4,-,-,TRBJ1-1,CASSRQLGTEAFF,TGTGCCAGCAGCAGACAGCTGGGCACTGAAGCTTTCTTT
TRBV6-6,-,-,TRBJ1-1,CASSYSLGSEAFF,TGTGCCAGCAGTTATTCTCTAGGCAGTGAAGCTTTCTTT
TRBV5-1,-,-,TRBJ2-4,CASSSSVTKNIQYF,TGCGCCAGCAGTAGCAGTGTGACCAAAAACATTCAGTACTTC
TRBV7-2,-,TRBD2,TRBJ2-3,CASLAGLATDTQYF,TGTGCCAGCTTGGCGGGACTAGCAACAGATACGCAGTATTTT
TRBV7-9,-,-,TRBJ1-3,CASSPNSRGSGNTIYF,TGTGCCAGCAGCCCCAACTCAAGGGGGTCTGGAAACACCATATATTTT